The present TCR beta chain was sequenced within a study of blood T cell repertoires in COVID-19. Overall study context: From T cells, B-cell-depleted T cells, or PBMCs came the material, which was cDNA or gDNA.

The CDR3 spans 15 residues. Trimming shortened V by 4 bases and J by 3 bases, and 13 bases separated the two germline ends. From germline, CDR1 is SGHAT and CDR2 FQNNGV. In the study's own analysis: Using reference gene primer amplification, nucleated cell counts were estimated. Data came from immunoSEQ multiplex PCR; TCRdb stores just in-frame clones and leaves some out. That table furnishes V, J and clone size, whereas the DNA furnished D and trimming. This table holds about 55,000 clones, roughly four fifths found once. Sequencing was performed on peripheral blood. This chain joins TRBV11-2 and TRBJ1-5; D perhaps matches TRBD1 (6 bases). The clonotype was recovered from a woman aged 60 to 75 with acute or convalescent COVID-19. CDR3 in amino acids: CASSSIGGDNQPQHF. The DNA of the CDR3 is TGTGCCAGCAGCTCCATAGGGGGGGACAATCAGCCCCAGCATTTT.